This T cell receptor (beta chain) emerged from a study of graft-versus-host responses after intestinal transplantation. Looking at the study overall: Grafts that recipients had were multivisceral, liver-intestinal, or isolated intestinal transplants. All recipients were given anti-thymocyte globulin induction, and tacrolimus and steroids were then administered for 3 to 4 years. Study conclusions and caveats: Allografts of one patient group, those with graft-donor T cell macrochimerism, had high graft-versus-host to host-versus-graft clonal ratios. Recipient-marrow GvH clones were detected, some having first appeared in ileum or blood.

Graft material was processed, releasing intraepithelial and lamina propria lymphocytes. Libraries were prepared by immunoSEQ multiplex PCR; TCRdb keeps only in-frame clonotypes and omits some of them. The table lists 25,000 to 30,000 clones, around 83% of them singletons. Germline V gene lookup returns CDR1 MNHNS and CDR2 SASEGT. This CDR3 has 14 amino acids. Trimming removed 4 bases at V and 3 bases at J, with 13 bases between. With regard to this clone: The antigen is unknown.

The chain is built from TRBV6-1 and TRBJ2-7, with D perhaps matching TRBD1 (6 bases). Sequenced here: ileum tissue, sampled 98 days after intestinal transplantation. This receptor was taken from a human patient who received an intestinal transplant, so some T cells may come from the graft donor. The CDR3 here is CASSGRGGVYEQYF. CDR3 nucleotides: TGTGCCAGCAGTGGTCGAGGGGGTGTCTACGAGCAGTACTTC.